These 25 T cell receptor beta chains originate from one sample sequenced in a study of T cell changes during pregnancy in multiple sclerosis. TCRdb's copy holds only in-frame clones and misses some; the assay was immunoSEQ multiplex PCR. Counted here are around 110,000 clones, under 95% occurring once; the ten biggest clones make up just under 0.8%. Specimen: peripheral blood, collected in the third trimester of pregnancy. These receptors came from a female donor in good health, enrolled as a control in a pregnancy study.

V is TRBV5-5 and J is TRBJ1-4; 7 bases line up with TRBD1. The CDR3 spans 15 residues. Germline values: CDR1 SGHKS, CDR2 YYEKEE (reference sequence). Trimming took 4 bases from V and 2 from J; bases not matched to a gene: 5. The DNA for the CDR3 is TGTGCCAGCAGCGTACCAGGGGGTACTAATGAAAAACTGTTTTTT. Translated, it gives CASSVPGGTNEKLFF. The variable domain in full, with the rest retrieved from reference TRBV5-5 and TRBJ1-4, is DAGVTQSPTHLIKTRGQQVTLRCSPISGHKSVSWYQQVLGQGPQFIFQYYEKEERGRGNFPDRFSARQFPNYSSELNVNALLLGDSALYLCASSVPGGTNEKLFFGSGTQLSVL.

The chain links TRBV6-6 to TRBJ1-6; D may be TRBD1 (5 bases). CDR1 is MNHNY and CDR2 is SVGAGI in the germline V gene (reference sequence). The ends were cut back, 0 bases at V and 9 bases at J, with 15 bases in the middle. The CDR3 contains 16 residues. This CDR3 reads CASSYSPFQGASPLHF. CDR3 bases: TGTGCCAGCAGTTACTCCCCGTTCCAGGGCGCTTCACCCCTCCACTTT.

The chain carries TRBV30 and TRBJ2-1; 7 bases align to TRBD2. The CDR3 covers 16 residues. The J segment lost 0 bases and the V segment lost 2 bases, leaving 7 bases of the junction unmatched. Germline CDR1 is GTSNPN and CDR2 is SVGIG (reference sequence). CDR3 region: CAWSRGGGSSYNEQFF. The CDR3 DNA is TGTGCCTGGAGTCGTGGGGGGGGGAGCTCCTACAATGAGCAGTTCTTC.

CDR3 residues: CASSLVGDRGHQPQHF. DNA of the CDR3: TGTGCCAGCAGCTTAGTAGGGGACAGGGGCCATCAGCCCCAGCATTTT. The chain employs TRBV7-8 and TRBJ1-5; 10 nucleotides line up with TRBD1. The germline V gene has CDR1 SGHVS and CDR2 FQNEAQ. Trimming at V came to 1 base and at J to 5 bases, leaving 5 bases not matched to a gene. The CDR3 runs 16 residues.

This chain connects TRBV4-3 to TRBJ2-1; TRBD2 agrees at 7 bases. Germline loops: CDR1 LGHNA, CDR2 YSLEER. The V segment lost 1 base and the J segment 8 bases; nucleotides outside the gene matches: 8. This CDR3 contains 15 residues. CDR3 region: CASSQGLAGSHEQFF. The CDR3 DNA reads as TGCGCCAGCAGCCAAGGACTAGCCGGGAGTCATGAGCAGTTCTTC.

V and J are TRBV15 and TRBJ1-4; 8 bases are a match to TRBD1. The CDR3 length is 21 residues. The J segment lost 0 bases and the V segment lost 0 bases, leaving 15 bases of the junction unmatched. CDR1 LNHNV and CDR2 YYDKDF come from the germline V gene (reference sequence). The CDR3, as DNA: TGTGCCACCAGCAGAGATCTACTAAGCGACAGGGGACAAACAACTAATGAAAAACTGTTTTTT. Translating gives CATSRDLLSDRGQTTNEKLFF.

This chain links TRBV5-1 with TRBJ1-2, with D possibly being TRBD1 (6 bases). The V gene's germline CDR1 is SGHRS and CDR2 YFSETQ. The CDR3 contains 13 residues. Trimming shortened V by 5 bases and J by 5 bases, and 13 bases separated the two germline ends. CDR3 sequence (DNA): TGCGCCAGCAGGTTACAGGGAGGGTATGGCTACACCTTC. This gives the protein CASRLQGGYGYTF.

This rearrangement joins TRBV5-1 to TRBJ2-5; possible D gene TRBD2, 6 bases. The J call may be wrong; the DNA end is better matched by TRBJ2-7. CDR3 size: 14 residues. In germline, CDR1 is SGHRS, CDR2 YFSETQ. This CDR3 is CASSPGDLAYEQYF. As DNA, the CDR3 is TGCGCCAGCAGCCCGGGAGACCTAGCCTACGAGCAGTACTTC.

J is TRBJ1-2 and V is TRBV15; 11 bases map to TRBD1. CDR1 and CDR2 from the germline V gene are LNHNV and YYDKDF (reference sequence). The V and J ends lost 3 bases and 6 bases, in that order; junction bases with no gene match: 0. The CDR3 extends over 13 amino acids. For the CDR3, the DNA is TGTGCCACCAGCAGGGGACAGGGGGATGGCTACACCTTC. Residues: CATSRGQGDGYTF. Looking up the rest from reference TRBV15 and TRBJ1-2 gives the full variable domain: DAMVIQNPRYQVTQFGKPVTLSCSQTLNHNVMYWYQQKSSQAPKLLFHYYDKDFNNEADTPDNFQSRRPNTSFCFLDIRSPGLGDTAMYLCATSRGQGDGYTFGSGTRLTVV.

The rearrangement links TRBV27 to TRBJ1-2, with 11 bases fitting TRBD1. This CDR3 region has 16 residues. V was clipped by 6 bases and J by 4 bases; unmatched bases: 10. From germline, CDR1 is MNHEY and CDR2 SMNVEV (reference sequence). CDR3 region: CASSPEGQGVGYGYTF. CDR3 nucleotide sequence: TGTGCCAGCAGCCCGGAGGGACAGGGGGTCGGCTATGGCTACACCTTC.

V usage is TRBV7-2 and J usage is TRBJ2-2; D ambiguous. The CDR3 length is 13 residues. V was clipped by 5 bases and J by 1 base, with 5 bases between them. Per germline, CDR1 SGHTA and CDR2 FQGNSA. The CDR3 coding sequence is TGTGCCAGCAGCCCCTGGAACACCGGGGAGCTGTTTTTT. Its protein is CASSPWNTGELFF.

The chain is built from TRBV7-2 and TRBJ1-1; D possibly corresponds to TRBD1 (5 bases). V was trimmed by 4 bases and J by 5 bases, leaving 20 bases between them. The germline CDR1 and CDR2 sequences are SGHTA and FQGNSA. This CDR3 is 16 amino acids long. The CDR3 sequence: CASSSQPDSFLTEAFF. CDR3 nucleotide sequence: TGTGCCAGCAGCTCCCAACCAGACAGTTTTCTGACTGAAGCTTTCTTT.

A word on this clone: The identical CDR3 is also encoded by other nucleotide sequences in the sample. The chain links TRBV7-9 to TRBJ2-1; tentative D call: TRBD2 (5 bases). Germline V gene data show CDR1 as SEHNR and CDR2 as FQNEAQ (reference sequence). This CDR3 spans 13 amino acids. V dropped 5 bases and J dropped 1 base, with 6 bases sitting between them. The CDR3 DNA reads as TGTGCCAGCAGCCCGGGATCCTACAATGAGCAGTTCTTC. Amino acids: CASSPGSYNEQFF.

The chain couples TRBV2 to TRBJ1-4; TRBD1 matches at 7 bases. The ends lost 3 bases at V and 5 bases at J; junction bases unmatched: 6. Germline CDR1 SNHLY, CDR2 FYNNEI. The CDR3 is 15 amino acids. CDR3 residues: CASSDGDSYNEKLFF. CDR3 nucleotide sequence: TGTGCCAGCAGTGACGGGGACAGCTACAATGAAAAACTGTTTTTT.

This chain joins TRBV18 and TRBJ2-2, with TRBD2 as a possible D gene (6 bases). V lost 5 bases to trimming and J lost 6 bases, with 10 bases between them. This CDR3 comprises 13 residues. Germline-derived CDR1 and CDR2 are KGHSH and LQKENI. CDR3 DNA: TGTGCCAGCTCATGGAGGGGAGCCGGGGAGCTGTTTTTT. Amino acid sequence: CASSWRGAGELFF.

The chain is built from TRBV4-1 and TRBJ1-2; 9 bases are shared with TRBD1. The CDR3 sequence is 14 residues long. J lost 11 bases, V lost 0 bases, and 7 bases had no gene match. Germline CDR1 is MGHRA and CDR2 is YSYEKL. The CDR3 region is CASSQDRDRDRYTF. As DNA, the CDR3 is TGCGCCAGCAGCCAAGACCGGGACAGGGATCGGTACACCTTC.

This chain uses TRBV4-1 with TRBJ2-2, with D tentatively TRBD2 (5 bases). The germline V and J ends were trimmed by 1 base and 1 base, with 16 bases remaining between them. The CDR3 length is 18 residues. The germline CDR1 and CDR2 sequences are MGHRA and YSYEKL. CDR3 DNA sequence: TGCGCCAGCAGCCAAGGTCCAGCGGCGAGGAAGAACACCGGGGAGCTGTTTTTT. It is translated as CASSQGPAARKNTGELFF.

CDR3 sequence (DNA): TGCGCCAGCAGCTTGGCCGGACAGTCTTACGAGCAGTACTTC. Translated: CASSLAGQSYEQYF. J is TRBJ2-7 and V is TRBV5-1, with D maybe TRBD1 (6 bases). This CDR3 spans 14 amino acids. V lost 0 bases, J lost 4 bases, and 11 bases lay in between. Germline V gene data show CDR1 as SGHRS and CDR2 as YFSETQ.

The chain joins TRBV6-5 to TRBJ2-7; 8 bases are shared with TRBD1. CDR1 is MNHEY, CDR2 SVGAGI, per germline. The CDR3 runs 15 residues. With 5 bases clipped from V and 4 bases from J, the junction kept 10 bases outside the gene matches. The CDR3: CASSVSGTGVYEQYF. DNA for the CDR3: TGTGCCAGCAGTGTCTCCGGGACAGGAGTTTACGAGCAGTACTTC.

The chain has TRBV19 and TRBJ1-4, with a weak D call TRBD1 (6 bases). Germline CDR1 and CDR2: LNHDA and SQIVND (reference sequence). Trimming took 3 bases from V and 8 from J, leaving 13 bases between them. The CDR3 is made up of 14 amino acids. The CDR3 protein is CASSIGRGNEKLFF. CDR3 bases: TGTGCCAGTAGTATCGGCAGGGGCAACGAAAAACTGTTTTTT.

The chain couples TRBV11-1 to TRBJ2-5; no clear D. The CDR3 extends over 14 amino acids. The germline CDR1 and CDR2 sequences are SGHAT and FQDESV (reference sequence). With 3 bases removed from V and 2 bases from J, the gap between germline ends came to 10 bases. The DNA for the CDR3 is TGTGCCAGCAGCTTTGATTTACAGCAAGAGACCCAGTACTTC. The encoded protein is CASSFDLQQETQYF.

CDR3 nucleotides: TGCGCCAGCGGTAGGCAGGTCCGCAATCAGCCCCAGCATTTT. Amino acids: CASGRQVRNQPQHF. The rearrangement uses TRBV4-1 and TRBJ1-5; D gene unclear. This CDR3 contains 14 residues. CDR1 is MGHRA and CDR2 is YSYEKL in the germline V gene. Between the trimmed V and J ends, which lost 8 bases and 2 bases, there was a span of 13 bases.

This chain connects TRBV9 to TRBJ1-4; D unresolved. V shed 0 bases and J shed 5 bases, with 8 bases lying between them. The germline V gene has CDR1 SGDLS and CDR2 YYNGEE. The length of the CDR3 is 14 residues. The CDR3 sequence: CASSVGAENEKLFF. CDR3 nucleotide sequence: TGTGCCAGCAGCGTAGGGGCAGAAAATGAAAAACTGTTTTTT.

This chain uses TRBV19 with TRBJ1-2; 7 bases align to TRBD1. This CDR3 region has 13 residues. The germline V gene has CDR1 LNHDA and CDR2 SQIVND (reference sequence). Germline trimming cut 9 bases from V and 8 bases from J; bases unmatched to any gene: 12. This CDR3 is CASGKGALLGYTF. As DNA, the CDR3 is TGTGCCAGCGGGAAGGGGGCTTTGTTGGGCTACACCTTC.

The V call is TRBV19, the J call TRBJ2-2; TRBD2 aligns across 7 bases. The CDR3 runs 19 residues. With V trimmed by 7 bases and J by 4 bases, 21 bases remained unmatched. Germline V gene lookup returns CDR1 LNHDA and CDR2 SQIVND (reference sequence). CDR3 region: CASIREQETSNSFTGELFF. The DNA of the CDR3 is TGTGCCAGTATTCGGGAGCAAGAGACTAGCAACTCTTTCACCGGGGAGCTGTTTTTT.